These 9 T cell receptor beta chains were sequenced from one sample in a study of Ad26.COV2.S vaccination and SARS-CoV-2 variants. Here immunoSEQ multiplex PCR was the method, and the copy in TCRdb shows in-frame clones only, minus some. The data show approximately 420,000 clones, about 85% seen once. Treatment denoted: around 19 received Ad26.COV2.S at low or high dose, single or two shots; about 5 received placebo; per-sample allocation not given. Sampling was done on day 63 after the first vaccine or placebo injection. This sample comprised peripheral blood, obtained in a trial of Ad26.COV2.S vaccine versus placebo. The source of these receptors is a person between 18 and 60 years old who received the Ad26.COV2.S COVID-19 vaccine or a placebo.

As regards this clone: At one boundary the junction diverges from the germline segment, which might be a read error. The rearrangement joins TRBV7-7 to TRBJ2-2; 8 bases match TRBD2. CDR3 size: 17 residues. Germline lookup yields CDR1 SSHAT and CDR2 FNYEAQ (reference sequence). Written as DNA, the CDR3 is TGTGCTAGCAGCTTATACCCGAGCGGGGGTGACACCGGGGAGCTGTTTTTT. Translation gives CASSLYPSGGDTGELFF.

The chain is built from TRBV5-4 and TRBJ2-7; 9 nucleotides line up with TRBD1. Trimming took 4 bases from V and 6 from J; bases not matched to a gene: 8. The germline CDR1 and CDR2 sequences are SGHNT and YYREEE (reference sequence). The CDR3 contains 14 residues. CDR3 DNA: TGTGCCAGCAGCACATGGGACAGGGAGTCCGAGCAGTACTTC. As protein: CASSTWDRESEQYF.

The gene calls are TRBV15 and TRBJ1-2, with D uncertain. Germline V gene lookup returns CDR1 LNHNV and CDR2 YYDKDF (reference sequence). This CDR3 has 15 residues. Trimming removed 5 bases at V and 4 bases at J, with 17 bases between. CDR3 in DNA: TGTGCCACCAGCGGACCGACCTTTAGCGGCTATGGCTACACCTTC. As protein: CATSGPTFSGYGYTF.

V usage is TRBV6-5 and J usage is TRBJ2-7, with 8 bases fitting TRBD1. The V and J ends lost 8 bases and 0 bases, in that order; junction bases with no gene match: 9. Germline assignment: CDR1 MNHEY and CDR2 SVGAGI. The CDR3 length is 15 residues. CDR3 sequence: CASWSGGQGSYEQYF. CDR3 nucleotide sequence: TGTGCCAGCTGGTCTGGTGGACAGGGCTCCTACGAGCAGTACTTC.

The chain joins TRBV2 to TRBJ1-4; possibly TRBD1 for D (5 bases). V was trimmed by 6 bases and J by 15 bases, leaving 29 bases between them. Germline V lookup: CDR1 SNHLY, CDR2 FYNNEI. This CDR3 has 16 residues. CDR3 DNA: TGTGCCAGCAGCATAAACATAGACAGAACCCTAGAAAAGGTGTTTTTT. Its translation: CASSINIDRTLEKVFF.

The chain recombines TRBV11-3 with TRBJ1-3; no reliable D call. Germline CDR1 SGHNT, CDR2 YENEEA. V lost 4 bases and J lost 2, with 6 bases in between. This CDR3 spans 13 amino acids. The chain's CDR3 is CASSSSTGNTIYF. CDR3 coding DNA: TGTGCCAGCAGCTCTTCAACTGGAAACACCATATATTTT. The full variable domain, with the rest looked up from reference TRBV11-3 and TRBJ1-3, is EAGVVQSPRYKIIEKKQPVAFWCNPISGHNTLYWYLQNLGQGPELLIRYENEEAVDDSQLPKDRFSAERLKGVDSTLKIQPAELGDSAVYLCASSSSTGNTIYFGEGSWLTVV.

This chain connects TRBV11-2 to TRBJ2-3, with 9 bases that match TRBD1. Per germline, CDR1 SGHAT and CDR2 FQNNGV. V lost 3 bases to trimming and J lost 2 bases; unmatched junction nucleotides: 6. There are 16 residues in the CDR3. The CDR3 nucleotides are TGTGCCAGCAGCTTCTTCCGGGACAGGGTCACAGATACGCAGTATTTT. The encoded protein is CASSFFRDRVTDTQYF.

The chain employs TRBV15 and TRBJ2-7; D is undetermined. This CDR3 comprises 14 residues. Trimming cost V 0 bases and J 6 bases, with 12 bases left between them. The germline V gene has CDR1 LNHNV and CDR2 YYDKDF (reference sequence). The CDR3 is CATSRDRAGPEQYF. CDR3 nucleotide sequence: TGTGCCACCAGCAGAGATCGAGCAGGTCCCGAGCAGTACTTC.

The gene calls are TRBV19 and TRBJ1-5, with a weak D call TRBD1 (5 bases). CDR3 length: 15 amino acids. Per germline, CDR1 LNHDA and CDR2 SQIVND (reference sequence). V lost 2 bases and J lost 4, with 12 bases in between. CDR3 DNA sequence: TGTGCCAGTAGTATACGGGGGGTCGGTAATCAGCCCCAGCATTTT. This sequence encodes CASSIRGVGNQPQHF.